Sequencing of this T cell receptor beta chain was carried out in a study of cytotoxic CD8 clonotypes in ibrutinib-treated CLL. Study in general: Researchers reported about a dozen relapsed/refractory and roughly 14 treatment-naive patients, roughly 18 of them IGHV unmutated.

The CDR3 has 17 residues. Germline V lookup: CDR1 MDHEN, CDR2 SYDVKM. V shed 7 bases and J 2 bases; nucleotides not matched to a gene: 11. Assay used: immunoSEQ multiplex PCR; TCRdb lists only in-frame clones, some missing. The sample holds fewer than 200,000 clones, roughly 80% seen once. The TCR beta libraries used 2 to 2.5 micrograms of genomic DNA that came from cryopreserved PBMCs. The rearrangement uses TRBV28 and TRBJ2-6, with 7 bases matching TRBD1. The receptor was derived from a human donor with chronic lymphocytic leukemia. The sample consisted of PBMCs, taken after 24 months of ibrutinib treatment. The CDR3 reads CASTPPGDSPGANVLTF. The CDR3 DNA reads TGTGCCAGCACCCCACCCGGGGACAGCCCTGGGGCCAACGTCCTGACTTTC.